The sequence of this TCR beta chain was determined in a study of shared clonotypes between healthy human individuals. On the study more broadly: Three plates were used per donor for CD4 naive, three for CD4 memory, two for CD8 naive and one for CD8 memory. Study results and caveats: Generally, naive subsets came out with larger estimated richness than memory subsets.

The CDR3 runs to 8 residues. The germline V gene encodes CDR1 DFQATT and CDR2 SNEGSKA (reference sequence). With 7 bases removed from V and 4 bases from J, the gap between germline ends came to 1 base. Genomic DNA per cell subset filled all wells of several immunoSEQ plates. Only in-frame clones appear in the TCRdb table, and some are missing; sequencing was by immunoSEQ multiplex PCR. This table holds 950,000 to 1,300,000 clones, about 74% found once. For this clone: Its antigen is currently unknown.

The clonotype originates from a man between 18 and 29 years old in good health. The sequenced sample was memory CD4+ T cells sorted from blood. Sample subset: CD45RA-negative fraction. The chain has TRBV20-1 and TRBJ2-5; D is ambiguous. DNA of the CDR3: TGCAGTGTAGAGACCCAGTACTTC. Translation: CSVETQYF.